The T cell receptor (beta chain) under discussion was sequenced for a study of persistence of HIV-infected CD4 T cells. The immunoSEQ assay was version 4, run in survey mode. Some clones are missing from TCRdb's copy, which holds only in-frame ones; the method was immunoSEQ multiplex PCR. Here the sample spans about 40,000 clones, about 85% being singletons. The CDR3 sequence is 15 residues long. Trimming left V 6 bases short and J 3 bases short, with 15 bases between. CDR1 is SGHTA and CDR2 is FQGTGA in the germline V gene. An overlapping HIV-1 Gag peptide pool stimulated these cells at roughly 0.97 ug/peptide/mL. CD40L-negative CD69-negative CD45RO-high memory CD4+ T cells were sorted as populations depleted of antigen-responding cells. In the case of this clone: Antigen: not known.

The sequence derives from an adult with HIV. The donor label of this sample is uncertain. Specimen: cultured CD4+ T cells from PBMCs, collected from a patient who received antiretroviral therapy. The V and J genes are TRBV7-3 and TRBJ2-1; D may correspond to TRBD1 or TRBD2 (5 bases each). The CDR3 bases are TGTGCCAGCAGTCTTGTGGGGACCAACTACAATGAGCAGTTCTTC. This encodes CASSLVGTNYNEQFF.